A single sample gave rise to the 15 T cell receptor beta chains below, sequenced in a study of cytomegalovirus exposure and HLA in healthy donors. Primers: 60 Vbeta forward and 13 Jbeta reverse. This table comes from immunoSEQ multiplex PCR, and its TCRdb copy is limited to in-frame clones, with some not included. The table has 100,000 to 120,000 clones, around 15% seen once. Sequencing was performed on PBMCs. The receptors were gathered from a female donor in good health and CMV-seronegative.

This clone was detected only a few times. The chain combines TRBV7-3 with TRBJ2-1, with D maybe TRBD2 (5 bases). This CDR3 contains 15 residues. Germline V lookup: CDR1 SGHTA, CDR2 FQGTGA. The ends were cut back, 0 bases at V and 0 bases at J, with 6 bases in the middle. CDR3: CASSLTSVSYNEQFF. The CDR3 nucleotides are TGTGCCAGCAGCTTAACTAGCGTCTCCTACAATGAGCAGTTCTTC.

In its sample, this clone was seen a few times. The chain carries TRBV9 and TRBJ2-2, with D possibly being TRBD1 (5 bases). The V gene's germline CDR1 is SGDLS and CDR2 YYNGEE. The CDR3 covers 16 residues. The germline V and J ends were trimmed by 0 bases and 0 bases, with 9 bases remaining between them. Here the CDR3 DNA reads TGTGCCAGCAGCGTAGGGGGCAGTCCGAACACCGGGGAGCTGTTTTTT. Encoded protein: CASSVGGSPNTGELFF. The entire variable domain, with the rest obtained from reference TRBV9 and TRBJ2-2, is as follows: DSGVTQTPKHLITATGQRVTLRCSPRSGDLSVYWYQQSLDQGLQFLIQYYNGEERAKGNILERFSAQQFPDLHSELNLSSLELGDSALYFCASSVGGSPNTGELFFGEGSRLTVL.

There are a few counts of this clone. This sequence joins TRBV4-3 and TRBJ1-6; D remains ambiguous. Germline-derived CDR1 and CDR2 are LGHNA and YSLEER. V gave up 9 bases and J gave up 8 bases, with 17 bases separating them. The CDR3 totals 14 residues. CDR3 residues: CASKANRGHSPLHF. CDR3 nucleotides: TGCGCCAGTAAGGCCAATCGAGGGCATTCACCCCTCCACTTT.

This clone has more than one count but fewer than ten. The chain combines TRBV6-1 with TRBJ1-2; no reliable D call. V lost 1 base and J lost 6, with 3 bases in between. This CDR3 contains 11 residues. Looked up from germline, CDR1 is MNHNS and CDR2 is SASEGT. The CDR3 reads CASSEGDGYTF. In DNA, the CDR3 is TGTGCCAGCAGTGAAGGAGATGGCTACACCTTC.

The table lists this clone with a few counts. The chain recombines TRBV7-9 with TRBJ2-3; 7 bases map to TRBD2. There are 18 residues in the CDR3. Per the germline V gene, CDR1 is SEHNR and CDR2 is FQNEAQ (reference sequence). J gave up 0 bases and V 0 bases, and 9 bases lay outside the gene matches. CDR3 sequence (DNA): TGTGCCAGCAGCTTAGCCCTACGGGACTATACTAGCACAGATACGCAGTATTTT. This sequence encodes CASSLALRDYTSTDTQYF. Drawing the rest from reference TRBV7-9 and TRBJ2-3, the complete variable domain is DTGVSQNPRHKITKRGQNVTFRCDPISEHNRLYWYRQTLGQGPEFLTYFQNEAQLEKSRLLSDRFSAERPKGSFSTLEIQRTEQGDSAMYLCASSLALRDYTSTDTQYFGPGTRLTVL.

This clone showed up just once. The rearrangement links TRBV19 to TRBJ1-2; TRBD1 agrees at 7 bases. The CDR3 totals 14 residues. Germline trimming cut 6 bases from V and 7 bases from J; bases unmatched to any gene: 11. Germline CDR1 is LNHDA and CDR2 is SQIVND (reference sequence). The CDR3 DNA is TGTGCCAGTAGGGGGGACAGTTCGCTCCGTGGCTACACCTTC. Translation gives CASRGDSSLRGYTF. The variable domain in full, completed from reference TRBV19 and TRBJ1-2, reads DGGITQSPKYLFRKEGQNVTLSCEQNLNHDAMYWYRQDPGQGLRLIYYSQIVNDFQKGDIAEGYSVSREKKESFPLTVTSAQKNPTAFYLCASRGDSSLRGYTFGSGTRLTVV.

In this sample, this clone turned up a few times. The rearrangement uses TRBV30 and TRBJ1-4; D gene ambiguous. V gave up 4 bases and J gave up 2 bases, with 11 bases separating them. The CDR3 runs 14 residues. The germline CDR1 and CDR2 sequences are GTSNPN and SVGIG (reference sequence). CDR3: CAWKRDWTNEKLFF. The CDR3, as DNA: TGTGCCTGGAAGAGAGACTGGACTAATGAAAAACTGTTTTTT.

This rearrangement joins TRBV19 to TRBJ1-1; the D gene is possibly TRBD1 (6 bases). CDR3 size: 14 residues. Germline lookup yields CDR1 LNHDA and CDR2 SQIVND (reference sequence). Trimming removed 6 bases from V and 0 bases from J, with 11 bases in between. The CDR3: CASRGTGMNTEAFF. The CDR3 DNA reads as TGTGCCAGTAGGGGAACAGGGATGAACACTGAAGCTTTCTTT.

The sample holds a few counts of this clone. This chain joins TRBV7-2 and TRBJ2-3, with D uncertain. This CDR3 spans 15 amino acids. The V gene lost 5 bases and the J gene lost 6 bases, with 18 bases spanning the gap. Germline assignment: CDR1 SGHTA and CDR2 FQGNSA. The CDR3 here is CASSLPLRRDDTQYF. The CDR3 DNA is TGTGCCAGCAGCCTCCCACTCCGTCGCGATGATACGCAGTATTTT.

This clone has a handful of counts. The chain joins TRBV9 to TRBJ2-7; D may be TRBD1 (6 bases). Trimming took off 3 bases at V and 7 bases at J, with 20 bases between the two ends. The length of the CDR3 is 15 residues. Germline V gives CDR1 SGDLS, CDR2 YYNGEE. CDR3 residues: CASSEGPRTAREQYF. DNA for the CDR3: TGTGCCAGCAGCGAGGGCCCCCGGACAGCGAGGGAGCAGTACTTC.

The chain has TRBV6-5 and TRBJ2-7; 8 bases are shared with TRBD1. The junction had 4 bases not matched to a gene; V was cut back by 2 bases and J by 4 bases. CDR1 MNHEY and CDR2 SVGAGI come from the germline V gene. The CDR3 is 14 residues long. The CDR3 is CASSYRTGSYEQYF. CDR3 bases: TGTGCCAGCAGTTACCGGACAGGGTCGTACGAGCAGTACTTC.

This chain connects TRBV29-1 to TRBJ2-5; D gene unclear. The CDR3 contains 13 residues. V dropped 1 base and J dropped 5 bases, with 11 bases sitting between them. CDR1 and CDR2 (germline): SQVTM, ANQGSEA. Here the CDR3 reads CSVEVLVGETQYF. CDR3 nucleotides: TGCAGCGTTGAAGTATTGGTCGGGGAGACCCAGTACTTC.

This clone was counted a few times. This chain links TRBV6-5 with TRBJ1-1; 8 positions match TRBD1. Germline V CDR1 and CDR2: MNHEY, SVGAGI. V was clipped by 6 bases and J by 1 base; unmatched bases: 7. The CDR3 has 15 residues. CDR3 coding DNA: TGTGCCAGCAGCAGGACAGGGACTAAGAACACTGAAGCTTTCTTT. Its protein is CASSRTGTKNTEAFF.

Here the CDR3 DNA reads TGCGCCAGCAGCCAAGAAACGGTAGCGGGAGACTATGAGCAGTTCTTC. Its translation is CASSQETVAGDYEQFF. The rearrangement joins TRBV4-3 to TRBJ2-1; 9 nucleotides line up with TRBD2. With 0 bases clipped from V and 8 bases from J, the junction kept 8 bases outside the gene matches. The CDR3 sequence is 16 residues long. Germline CDR1 LGHNA, CDR2 YSLEER.

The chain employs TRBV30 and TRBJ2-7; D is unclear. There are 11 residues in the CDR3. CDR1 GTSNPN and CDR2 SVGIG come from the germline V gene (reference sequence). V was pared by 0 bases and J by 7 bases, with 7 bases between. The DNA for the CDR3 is TGTGCCTGGAGTGTAGTCAGGGAGCAGTACTTC. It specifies CAWSVVREQYF.